These 10 T cell receptor beta chains came from one sample sequenced in a study of metastatic and nonmetastatic thyroid tumors. Each patient went into thyroid surgery without having received any treatment. TCRdb reanalyzed the PCR reads with MiXCR. The table records around 22,000 clones, less than 40% of them present only once. The sequencing sample was made of blood. All receptors come from a male donor with papillary thyroid cancer or a benign thyroid nodule (not recorded which). Some clones in this sample may be carry-over from other donors' samples.

The genes are TRBV11-2 and TRBJ2-1, with D possibly TRBD2 on 6 matching bases. The germline gives CDR1 SGHAT, CDR2 FQNNGV. The CDR3 consists of 16 residues. V was trimmed by 4 bases and J by 1 base, leaving 14 bases between them. The CDR3 DNA follows: TGTGCCAGCAGCTCGGGACTTGCTGCTTCCTACAATGAGCAGTTCTTC. Protein sequence: CASSSGLAASYNEQFF.

The chain employs TRBV14 and TRBJ2-1; D perhaps matches TRBD2 (6 bases). This CDR3 is built from 13 residues. Trimming took off 5 bases at V and 9 bases at J, with 14 bases between the two ends. Per germline, CDR1 SGHDN and CDR2 FVKESK. The CDR3 DNA follows: TGTGCCAGCAGCGGGTTTCTAGCGACTGAGCAGTTCTTC. Protein: CASSGFLATEQFF.

V and J are TRBV27 and TRBJ2-2, with unresolved D. The CDR3 has 16 residues. Trimming took 0 bases from V and 4 from J, leaving 12 bases between them. Looked up from germline, CDR1 is MNHEY and CDR2 is SMNVEV (reference sequence). The CDR3 protein is CASSLSVTGVTGELFF. The CDR3 coding sequence is TGTGCCAGCAGTTTATCGGTGACTGGGGTCACCGGGGAGCTGTTTTTT.

This clone has at least ten counts. The rearrangement uses TRBV28 and TRBJ2-1; 9 bases align to TRBD2. This CDR3 comprises 14 residues. Losses at the gene ends were 6 bases for V and 9 bases for J; bases not matched to a gene: 9. Germline V gene data show CDR1 as MDHEN and CDR2 as SYDVKM. The chain's CDR3 is CASRSSGSKGEQFF. The CDR3, as DNA: TGTGCCAGCAGGAGTAGCGGGAGTAAGGGTGAGCAGTTCTTC.

V usage is TRBV4-3 and J usage is TRBJ1-6, with D possibly being TRBD1 (5 bases). Trimming took off 1 base at V and 8 bases at J, with 6 bases between the two ends. There are 13 residues in the CDR3. CDR1 is LGHNA and CDR2 is YSLEER in the germline V gene. The CDR3 reads CASSQVRDSPLHF. DNA of the CDR3: TGCGCCAGCAGCCAAGTCAGGGATTCACCCCTCCACTTT.

This rearrangement joins TRBV4-1 to TRBJ1-2, with 8 bases that match TRBD1. CDR3 length: 14 residues. Unmatched junction bases numbered 6, after V lost 4 bases and J lost 5 bases. The germline V gene encodes CDR1 MGHRA and CDR2 YSYEKL. The CDR3 sequence is CASSPGQGSYGYTF. In nucleotides, the CDR3 is TGCGCCAGCAGCCCCGGACAGGGTTCGTATGGCTACACCTTC.

This chain links TRBV5-8 with TRBJ1-5, with D unclear. Germline V gene lookup returns CDR1 SGHTS and CDR2 YDEGEE. The CDR3 contains 11 residues. V was trimmed by 2 bases and J by 7 bases, leaving 4 bases between them. CDR3 amino acids: CASSFVQPQHF. CDR3 coding DNA: TGTGCCAGCAGCTTTGTCCAGCCCCAGCATTTT.

This clone was counted ten times or more. V and J are TRBV3-1 and TRBJ2-7; 8 nucleotides align to TRBD2. The CDR3 sequence is 14 residues long. V shed 3 bases and J 5 bases; nucleotides not matched to a gene: 6. Germline assignment: CDR1 LGHDT and CDR2 YNNKEL (reference sequence). The chain's CDR3 is CASSHGREVNEQYF. DNA for the CDR3: TGTGCCAGCAGCCACGGGCGGGAGGTCAACGAGCAGTACTTC.

V usage is TRBV11-2 and J usage is TRBJ2-3; 7 nucleotides agree with TRBD2. J lost 5 bases, V lost 3 bases, and 11 bases had no gene match. This CDR3 comprises 16 residues. The germline V gene has CDR1 SGHAT and CDR2 FQNNGV. The CDR3 reads CASSFIGGAGLDTQYF. As DNA, the CDR3 is TGTGCCAGCAGCTTTATCGGCGGAGCGGGACTAGATACGCAGTATTTT.

This clone was picked up a small number of times. The J gene is TRBJ2-7, the V gene TRBV6-1; 7 nucleotides match TRBD2. J lost 6 bases, V lost 2 bases, and 10 bases had no gene match. Germline V gives CDR1 MNHNS, CDR2 SASEGT. The CDR3 has 15 amino acids. CDR3 loop: CASSEIPGGAFEQYF. The CDR3 DNA is TGTGCCAGCAGTGAAATACCGGGGGGAGCCTTCGAGCAGTACTTC.